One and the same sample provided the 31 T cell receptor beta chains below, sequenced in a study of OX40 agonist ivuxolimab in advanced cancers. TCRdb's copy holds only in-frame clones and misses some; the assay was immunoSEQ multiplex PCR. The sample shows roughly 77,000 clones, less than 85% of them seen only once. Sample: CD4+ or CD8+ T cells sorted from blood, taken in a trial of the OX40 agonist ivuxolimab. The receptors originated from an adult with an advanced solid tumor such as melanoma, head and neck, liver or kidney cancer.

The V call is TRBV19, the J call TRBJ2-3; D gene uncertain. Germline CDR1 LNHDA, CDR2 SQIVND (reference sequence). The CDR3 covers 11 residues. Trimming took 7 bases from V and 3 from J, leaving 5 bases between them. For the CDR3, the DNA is TGTGCCAGTACCCAAACAGATACGCAGTATTTT. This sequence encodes CASTQTDTQYF.

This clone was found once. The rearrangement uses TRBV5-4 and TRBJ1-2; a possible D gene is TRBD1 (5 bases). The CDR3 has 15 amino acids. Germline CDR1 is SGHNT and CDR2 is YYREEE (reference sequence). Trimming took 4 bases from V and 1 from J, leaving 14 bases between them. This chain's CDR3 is CASSTYGARNYGYTF. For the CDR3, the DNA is TGTGCCAGCAGCACGTACGGGGCCCGTAACTATGGCTACACCTTC.

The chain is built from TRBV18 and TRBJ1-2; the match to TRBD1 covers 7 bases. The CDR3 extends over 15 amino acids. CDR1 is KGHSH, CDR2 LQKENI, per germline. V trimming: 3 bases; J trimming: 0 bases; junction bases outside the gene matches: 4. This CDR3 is CASSPTGDANYGYTF. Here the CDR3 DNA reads TGTGCCAGCTCACCCACAGGGGACGCTAACTATGGCTACACCTTC.

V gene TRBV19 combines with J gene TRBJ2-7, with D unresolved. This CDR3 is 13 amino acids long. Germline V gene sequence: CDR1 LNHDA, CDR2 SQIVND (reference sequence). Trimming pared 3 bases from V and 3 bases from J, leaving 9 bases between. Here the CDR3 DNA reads TGTGCCAGTAGTATTGGGTTGCGCTACGAGCAGTACTTC. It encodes CASSIGLRYEQYF.

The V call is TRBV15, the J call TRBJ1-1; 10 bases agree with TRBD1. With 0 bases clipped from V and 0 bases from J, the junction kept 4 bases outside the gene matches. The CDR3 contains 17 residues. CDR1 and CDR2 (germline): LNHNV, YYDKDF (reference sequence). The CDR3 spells CATSRDRGTGVNTEAFF. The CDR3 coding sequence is TGTGCCACCAGCAGAGATCGGGGGACAGGGGTGAACACTGAAGCTTTCTTT.

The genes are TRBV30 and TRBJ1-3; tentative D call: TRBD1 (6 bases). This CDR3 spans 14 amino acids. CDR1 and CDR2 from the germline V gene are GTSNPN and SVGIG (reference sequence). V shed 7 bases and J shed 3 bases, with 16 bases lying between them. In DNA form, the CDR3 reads TGTGCCTTGGAGTTGGGGGGCTATGGAAACACCATATATTTT. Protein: CALELGGYGNTIYF.

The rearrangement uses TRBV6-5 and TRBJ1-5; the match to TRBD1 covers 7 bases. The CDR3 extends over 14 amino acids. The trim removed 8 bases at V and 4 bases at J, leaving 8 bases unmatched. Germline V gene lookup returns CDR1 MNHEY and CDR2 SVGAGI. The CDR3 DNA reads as TGTGCCAGCGGCCCGGGACAGACTAATCAGCCCCAGCATTTT. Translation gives CASGPGQTNQPQHF.

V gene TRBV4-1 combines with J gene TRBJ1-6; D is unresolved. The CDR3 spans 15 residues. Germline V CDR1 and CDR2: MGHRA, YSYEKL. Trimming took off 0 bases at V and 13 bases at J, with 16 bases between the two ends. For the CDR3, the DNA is TGCGCCAGCAGCCAAGAACTGCGCCGTGAAAGCCCCCTCCACTTT. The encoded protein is CASSQELRRESPLHF.

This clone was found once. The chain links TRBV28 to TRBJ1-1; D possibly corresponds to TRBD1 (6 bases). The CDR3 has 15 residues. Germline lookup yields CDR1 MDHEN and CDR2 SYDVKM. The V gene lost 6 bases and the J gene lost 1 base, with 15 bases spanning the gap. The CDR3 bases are TGTGCCAGCAGATTCCCCGGGACAACGAACACTGAAGCTTTCTTT. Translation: CASRFPGTTNTEAFF.

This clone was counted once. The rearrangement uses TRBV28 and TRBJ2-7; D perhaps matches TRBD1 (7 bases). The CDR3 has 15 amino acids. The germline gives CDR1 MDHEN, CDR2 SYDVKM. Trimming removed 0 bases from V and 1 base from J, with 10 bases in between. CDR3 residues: CASSLWQGGSYEQYF. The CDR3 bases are TGTGCCAGCAGTTTATGGCAGGGGGGATCCTACGAGCAGTACTTC.

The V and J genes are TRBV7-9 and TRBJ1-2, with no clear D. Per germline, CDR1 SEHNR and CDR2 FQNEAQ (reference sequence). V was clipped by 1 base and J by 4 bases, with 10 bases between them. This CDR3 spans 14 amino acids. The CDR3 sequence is CASSLDLGVYGYTF. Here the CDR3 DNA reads TGTGCCAGCAGCTTAGATCTGGGAGTCTATGGCTACACCTTC.

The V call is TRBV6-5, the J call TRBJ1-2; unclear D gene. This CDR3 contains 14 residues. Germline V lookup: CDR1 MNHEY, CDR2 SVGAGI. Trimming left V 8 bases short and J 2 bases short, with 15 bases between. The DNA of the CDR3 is TGTGCCAGCGTCCCCGAGCCTACAAACTATGGCTACACCTTC. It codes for CASVPEPTNYGYTF.

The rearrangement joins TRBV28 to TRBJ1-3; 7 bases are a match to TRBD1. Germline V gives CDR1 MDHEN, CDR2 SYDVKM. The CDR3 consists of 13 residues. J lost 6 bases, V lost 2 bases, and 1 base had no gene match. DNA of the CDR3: TGTGCCAGCAGTTTACAGGGGGTAAACACCATATATTTT. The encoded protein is CASSLQGVNTIYF.

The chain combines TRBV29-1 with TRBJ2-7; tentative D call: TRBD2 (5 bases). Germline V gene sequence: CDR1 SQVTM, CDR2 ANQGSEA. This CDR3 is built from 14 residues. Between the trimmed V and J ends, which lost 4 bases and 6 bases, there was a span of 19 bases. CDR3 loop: CSVVGINMSGEQYF. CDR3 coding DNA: TGCAGCGTTGTGGGCATTAATATGAGCGGCGAGCAGTACTTC.

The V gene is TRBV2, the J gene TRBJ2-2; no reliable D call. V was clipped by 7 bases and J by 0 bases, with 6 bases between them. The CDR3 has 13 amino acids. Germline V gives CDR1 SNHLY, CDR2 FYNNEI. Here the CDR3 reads CASNYANTGELFF. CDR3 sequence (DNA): TGTGCCAGCAACTACGCGAACACCGGGGAGCTGTTTTTT.

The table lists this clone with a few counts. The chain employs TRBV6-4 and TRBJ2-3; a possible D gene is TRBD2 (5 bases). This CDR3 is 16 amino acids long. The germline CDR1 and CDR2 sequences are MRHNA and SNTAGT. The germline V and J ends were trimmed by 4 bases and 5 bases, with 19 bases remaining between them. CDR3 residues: CASSVPAERKGDTQYF. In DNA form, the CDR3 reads TGTGCCAGCAGTGTACCTGCGGAGCGGAAGGGAGATACGCAGTATTTT.

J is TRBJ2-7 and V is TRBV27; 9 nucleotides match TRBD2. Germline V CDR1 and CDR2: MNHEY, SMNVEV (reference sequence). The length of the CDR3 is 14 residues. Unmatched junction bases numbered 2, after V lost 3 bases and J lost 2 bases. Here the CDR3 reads CASSFRGGAYEQYF. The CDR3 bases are TGTGCCAGCAGTTTCCGCGGGGGGGCCTACGAGCAGTACTTC.

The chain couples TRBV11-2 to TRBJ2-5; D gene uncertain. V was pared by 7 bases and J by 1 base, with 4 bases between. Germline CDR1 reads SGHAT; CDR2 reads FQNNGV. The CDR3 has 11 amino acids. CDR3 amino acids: CASKGQETQYF. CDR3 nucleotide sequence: TGTGCCAGCAAGGGCCAAGAGACCCAGTACTTC.

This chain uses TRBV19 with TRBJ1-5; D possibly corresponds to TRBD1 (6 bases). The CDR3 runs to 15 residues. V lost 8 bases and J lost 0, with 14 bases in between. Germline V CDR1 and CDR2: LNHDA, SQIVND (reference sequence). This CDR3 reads CASASDRYSNQPQHF. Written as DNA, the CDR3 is TGTGCCAGTGCGAGCGACAGGTATAGCAATCAGCCCCAGCATTTT.

The DNA for the CDR3 is TGTGCCAGCAGCTTGGGGACCCGGGGGGCCCCCACGCTTCAGCCCCAGCATTTT. It yields the protein CASSLGTRGAPTLQPQHF. This chain connects TRBV7-8 to TRBJ1-5; TRBD1 is a possible D gene (6 bases). The germline V and J ends were trimmed by 3 bases and 6 bases, with 24 bases remaining between them. In germline, CDR1 is SGHVS, CDR2 FQNEAQ. This CDR3 region has 18 residues. The entire variable domain, with the rest obtained from reference TRBV7-8 and TRBJ1-5, is as follows: GAGVSQSPRYKVAKRGQDVALRCDPISGHVSLFWYQQALGQGPEFLTYFQNEAQLDKSGLPSDRFFAERPEGSVSTLKIQRTQQEDSAVYLCASSLGTRGAPTLQPQHFGDGTRLSIL.

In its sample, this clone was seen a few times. CDR3 nucleotide sequence: TGTGCCAGCAGCTTAGTTCCAGGGGTAGAGAGTAACACTGAAGCTTTCTTT. Protein: CASSLVPGVESNTEAFF. V gene TRBV7-6 combines with J gene TRBJ1-1; possible D gene TRBD1, 6 bases. CDR1 and CDR2 from the germline V gene are SGHVS and FNYEAQ. Trimming took off 1 base at V and 2 bases at J, with 17 bases between the two ends. The CDR3 is 17 residues long.

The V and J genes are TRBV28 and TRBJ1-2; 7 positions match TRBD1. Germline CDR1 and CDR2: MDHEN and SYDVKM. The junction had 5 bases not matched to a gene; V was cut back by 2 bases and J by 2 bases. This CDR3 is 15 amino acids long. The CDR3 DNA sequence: TGTGCCAGCAGTTTAAGGGGGCGCCCCAACTATGGCTACACCTTC. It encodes CASSLRGRPNYGYTF.

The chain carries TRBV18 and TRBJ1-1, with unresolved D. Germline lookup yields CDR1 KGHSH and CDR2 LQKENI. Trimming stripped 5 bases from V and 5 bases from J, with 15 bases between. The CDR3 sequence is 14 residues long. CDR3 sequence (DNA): TGTGCCAGCTCAACCGGACCACGGGGAACTGAAGCTTTCTTT. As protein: CASSTGPRGTEAFF.

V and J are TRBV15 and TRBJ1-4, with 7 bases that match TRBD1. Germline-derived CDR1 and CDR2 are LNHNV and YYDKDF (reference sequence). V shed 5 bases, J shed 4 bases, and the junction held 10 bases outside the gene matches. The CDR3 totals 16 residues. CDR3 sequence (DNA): TGTGCCACCAGCCGGGACGTAGGGGGCGGTAATGAAAAACTGTTTTTT. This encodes CATSRDVGGGNEKLFF.

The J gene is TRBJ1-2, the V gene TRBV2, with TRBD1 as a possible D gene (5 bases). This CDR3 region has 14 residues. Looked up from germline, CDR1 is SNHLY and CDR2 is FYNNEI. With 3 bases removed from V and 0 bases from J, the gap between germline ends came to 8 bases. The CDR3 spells CASSDRETNYGYTF. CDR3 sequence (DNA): TGTGCCAGCAGTGACAGGGAAACTAACTATGGCTACACCTTC.

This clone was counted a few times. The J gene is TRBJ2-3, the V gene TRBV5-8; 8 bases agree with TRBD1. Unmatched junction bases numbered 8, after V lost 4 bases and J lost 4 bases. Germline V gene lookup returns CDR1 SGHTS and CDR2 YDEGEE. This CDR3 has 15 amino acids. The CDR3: CASSPWTGYADTQYF. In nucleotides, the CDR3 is TGTGCCAGCAGCCCGTGGACAGGGTACGCAGATACGCAGTATTTT.

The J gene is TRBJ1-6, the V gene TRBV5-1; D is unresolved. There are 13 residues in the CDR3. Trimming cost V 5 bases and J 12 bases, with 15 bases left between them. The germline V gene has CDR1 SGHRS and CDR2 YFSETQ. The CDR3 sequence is CASSYDGRRPLHF. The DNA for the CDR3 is TGCGCCAGCAGTTATGACGGTCGTAGACCCCTCCACTTT. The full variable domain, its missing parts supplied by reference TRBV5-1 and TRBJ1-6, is KAGVTQTPRYLIKTRGQQVTLSCSPISGHRSVSWYQQTPGQGLQFLFEYFSETQRNKGNFPGRFSGRQFSNSRSEMNVSTLELGDSALYLCASSYDGRRPLHFGNGTRLTVT.

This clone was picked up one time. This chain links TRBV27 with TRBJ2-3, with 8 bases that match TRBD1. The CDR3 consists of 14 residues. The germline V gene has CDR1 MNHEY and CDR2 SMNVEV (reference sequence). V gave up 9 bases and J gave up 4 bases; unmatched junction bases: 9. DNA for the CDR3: TGTGCCAGTGGTCGGCAGGGGGCTTCAGATACGCAGTATTTT. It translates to CASGRQGASDTQYF.

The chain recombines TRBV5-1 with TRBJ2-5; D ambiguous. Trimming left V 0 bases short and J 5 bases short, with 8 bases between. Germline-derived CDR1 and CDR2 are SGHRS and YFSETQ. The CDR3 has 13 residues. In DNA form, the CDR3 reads TGCGCCAGCAGCTTGGTAGGGATGGAGACCCAGTACTTC. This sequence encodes CASSLVGMETQYF. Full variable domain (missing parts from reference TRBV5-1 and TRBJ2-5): KAGVTQTPRYLIKTRGQQVTLSCSPISGHRSVSWYQQTPGQGLQFLFEYFSETQRNKGNFPGRFSGRQFSNSRSEMNVSTLELGDSALYLCASSLVGMETQYFGPGTRLLVL.

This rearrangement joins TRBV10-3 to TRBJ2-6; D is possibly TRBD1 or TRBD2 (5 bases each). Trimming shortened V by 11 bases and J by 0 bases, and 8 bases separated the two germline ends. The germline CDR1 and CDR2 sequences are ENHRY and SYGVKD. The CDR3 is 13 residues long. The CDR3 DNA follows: TGTGCCTCGAGGGGCTCTGGGGCCAACGTCCTGACTTTC. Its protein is CASRGSGANVLTF.

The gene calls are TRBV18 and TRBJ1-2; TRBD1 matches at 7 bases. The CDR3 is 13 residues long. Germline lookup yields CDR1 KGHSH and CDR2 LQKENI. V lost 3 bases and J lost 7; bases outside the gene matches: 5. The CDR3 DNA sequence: TGTGCCAGCTCACCTGGACAGGTTGGTGGCTACACCTTC. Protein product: CASSPGQVGGYTF. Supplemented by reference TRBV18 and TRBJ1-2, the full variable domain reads NAGVMQNPRHLVRRRGQEARLRCSPMKGHSHVYWYRQLPEEGLKFMVYLQKENIIDESGMPKERFSAEFPKEGPSILRIQQVVRGDSAAYFCASSPGQVGGYTFGSGTRLTVV.